A single sample is the source of the 22 T cell receptor beta chains below, sequenced in a study of blood T cell repertoires in COVID-19. Profiling relied on immunoSEQ multiplex PCR, and the TCRdb table lists in-frame clones only, not all of them. The data contain 110,000 or so clones, 84% of them singletons. The specimen sequenced was peripheral blood. These receptors all come from a woman in her forties with acute or convalescent COVID-19.

The chain carries TRBV7-9 and TRBJ1-6, with D possibly TRBD1 on 6 matching bases. The V end lost 1 base, the J end lost 7 bases, and 8 bases lay between the germline ends. Germline CDR1 and CDR2: SEHNR and FQNEAQ (reference sequence). The length of the CDR3 is 14 residues. The CDR3 is CASSLDRENSPLHF. The CDR3 region has the DNA TGTGCCAGCAGCTTAGACAGGGAAAATTCACCCCTCCACTTT.

J is TRBJ2-1 and V is TRBV10-1; 7 bases fit TRBD1. The CDR3 sequence is 14 residues long. Germline V lookup: CDR1 WNHNN, CDR2 SYGVQD (reference sequence). Unmatched junction bases numbered 6, after V lost 4 bases and J lost 6 bases. The DNA for the CDR3 is TGCGCCAGCAGTGTTGGGACAGATCGCAATGAGCAGTTCTTC. This codes for CASSVGTDRNEQFF.

DNA for the CDR3: TGTGCCAGCAGCTTAGCGCTCGGCGGCAACTATGGCTACACCTTC. Translation: CASSLALGGNYGYTF. The chain couples TRBV7-2 to TRBJ1-2; D is unresolved. With 0 bases removed from V and 2 bases from J, the gap between germline ends came to 10 bases. CDR1 and CDR2 from the germline V gene are SGHTA and FQGNSA. The CDR3 loop spans 15 amino acids.

This clone was observed a single time. The V gene is TRBV30, the J gene TRBJ2-3, with 12 bases fitting TRBD2. Germline CDR1 is GTSNPN and CDR2 is SVGIG (reference sequence). V lost 0 bases, J lost 4 bases, and 8 bases stayed unmatched. This CDR3 comprises 17 residues. CDR3 sequence (DNA): TGTGCCTGGAGTGTACACCTAGCGGGGGGGCGAGCAGATACGCAGTATTTT. Translating it yields CAWSVHLAGGRADTQYF.

V usage is TRBV5-5 and J usage is TRBJ2-7, with TRBD1 as a possible D gene (6 bases). Germline CDR1 is SGHKS and CDR2 is YYEKEE (reference sequence). This CDR3 has 15 amino acids. Trimming removed 0 bases from V and 0 bases from J, with 10 bases in between. CDR3 sequence reads: CASSLGPGASYEQYF. CDR3 nucleotide sequence: TGTGCCAGCAGCTTGGGGCCAGGGGCCTCCTACGAGCAGTACTTC.

The chain recombines TRBV27 with TRBJ2-7; TRBD2 aligns across 10 bases. The CDR3 sequence is 15 residues long. CDR1 is MNHEY, CDR2 SMNVEV, per germline (reference sequence). The junction had 3 bases not matched to a gene; V was cut back by 4 bases and J by 0 bases. The CDR3 DNA follows: TGTGCCAGCAGTTCGAAGCGGGGGGGCTCCTACGAGCAGTACTTC. Protein: CASSSKRGGSYEQYF.

This chain links TRBV7-2 with TRBJ2-7, with 8 bases identical to TRBD2. Germline loops: CDR1 SGHTA, CDR2 FQGNSA. The CDR3 sequence is 16 residues long. The J segment lost 4 bases and the V segment lost 5 bases, leaving 13 bases of the junction unmatched. The CDR3 DNA sequence: TGTGCCAGCAGCGTTGACCCCGGGACTAGGCGGTACGAGCAGTACTTC. Translation gives CASSVDPGTRRYEQYF.

The CDR3 DNA is TGTGCCAGCAGGAGGGCGGTCGACATGAACACTGAAGCTTTCTTT. This encodes CASRRAVDMNTEAFF. The J gene is TRBJ1-1, the V gene TRBV6-5; D is unclear. With 6 bases removed from V and 0 bases from J, the gap between germline ends came to 14 bases. Germline CDR1 and CDR2: MNHEY and SVGAGI. The CDR3 has 15 amino acids.

V usage is TRBV29-1 and J usage is TRBJ2-3, with TRBD1 identical over 7 bases. The germline V gene encodes CDR1 SQVTM and CDR2 ANQGSEA. Trimming took 4 bases from V and 5 from J; bases not matched to a gene: 15. The CDR3 consists of 16 residues. CDR3 in DNA: TGCAGCGTTGTTGCTACGCGTACAGGGGCGCAAGATACGCAGTATTTT. It encodes CSVVATRTGAQDTQYF.

The chain has TRBV10-1 and TRBJ1-6; D uncertain. Per the germline V gene, CDR1 is WNHNN and CDR2 is SYGVQD (reference sequence). V was pared by 6 bases and J by 8 bases, with 14 bases between. The CDR3 has 14 residues. The CDR3 loop reads CASSEGPRDSPLHF. The CDR3 DNA sequence: TGCGCCAGCAGCGAAGGACCGAGGGATTCACCCCTCCACTTT.

This rearrangement joins TRBV19 to TRBJ2-7, with D possibly TRBD1 on 6 matching bases. The V end was cut by 4 bases, the J end by 2 bases, with 15 bases between. The CDR3 contains 15 residues. Germline V gene lookup returns CDR1 LNHDA and CDR2 SQIVND (reference sequence). CDR3 in DNA: TGTGCCAGTAGTACAATGGACAGCGTCCCCTACGAGCAGTACTTC. Translating gives CASSTMDSVPYEQYF. Combining the CDR3 with reference TRBV19 and TRBJ2-7 gives the whole variable domain DGGITQSPKYLFRKEGQNVTLSCEQNLNHDAMYWYRQDPGQGLRLIYYSQIVNDFQKGDIAEGYSVSREKKESFPLTVTSAQKNPTAFYLCASSTMDSVPYEQYFGPGTRLTVT.

The V gene is TRBV11-3, the J gene TRBJ2-1; the D is unclear. The V end was cut by 6 bases, the J end by 0 bases, with 6 bases between. The length of the CDR3 is 13 residues. Germline lookup yields CDR1 SGHNT and CDR2 YENEEA. CDR3 amino acids: CASSDSSYNEQFF. The DNA of the CDR3 is TGTGCCAGCAGTGATAGCTCCTACAATGAGCAGTTCTTC.

The chain has TRBV15 and TRBJ1-1; TRBD1 agrees at 8 bases. The germline CDR1 and CDR2 sequences are LNHNV and YYDKDF (reference sequence). The CDR3 is made up of 16 amino acids. The V segment lost 5 bases and the J segment 5 bases; nucleotides outside the gene matches: 13. This CDR3 reads CATSEDRGGVRTEAFF. In DNA, the CDR3 is TGTGCCACCAGCGAAGACAGGGGAGGGGTGAGGACTGAAGCTTTCTTT.

The V and J genes are TRBV5-6 and TRBJ1-5; possibly TRBD1 for D (6 bases). Trimming stripped 1 base from V and 6 bases from J, with 11 bases between. The germline V gene has CDR1 SGHDT and CDR2 YYEEEE. The CDR3 covers 14 residues. Here the CDR3 reads CASSLWGGPQPQHF. CDR3 nucleotides: TGTGCCAGCAGCTTGTGGGGGGGCCCTCAGCCCCAGCATTTT.

The genes are TRBV18 and TRBJ1-2; TRBD1 is a possible D gene (5 bases). This CDR3 region has 13 residues. Looked up from germline, CDR1 is KGHSH and CDR2 is LQKENI. The V gene lost 3 bases and the J gene lost 7 bases, with 12 bases spanning the gap. The CDR3 DNA reads TGTGCCAGCTCACCCGAAGGGGCCCGTGGCTACACCTTC. It codes for CASSPEGARGYTF.

CDR3 in amino acids: CASSQAVTGRGETQYF. DNA for the CDR3: TGCGCCAGCAGCCAAGCCGTCACTGGACGGGGAGAGACCCAGTACTTC. The rearrangement links TRBV4-3 to TRBJ2-5; D perhaps matches TRBD2 (5 bases). This CDR3 spans 16 amino acids. Germline CDR1 is LGHNA and CDR2 is YSLEER. The V gene lost 1 base and the J gene lost 4 bases, with 16 bases spanning the gap.

The gene calls are TRBV28 and TRBJ2-7; D is perhaps TRBD1 (6 bases). CDR3 size: 13 residues. V gave up 4 bases and J gave up 6 bases, with 13 bases separating them. The V gene's germline CDR1 is MDHEN and CDR2 SYDVKM. In nucleotides, the CDR3 is TGTGCCAGCAGTTCCCTTCCCAGGGGCGAGCAGTACTTC. Its translation: CASSSLPRGEQYF.

This rearrangement joins TRBV2 to TRBJ1-3; D is unresolved. In germline, CDR1 is SNHLY, CDR2 FYNNEI. Between the trimmed V and J ends, which lost 4 bases and 4 bases, there was a span of 11 bases. The CDR3 contains 14 residues. CDR3 region: CASSGRIKGNTIYF. The DNA for the CDR3 is TGTGCCAGCAGTGGGCGGATTAAAGGAAACACCATATATTTT.

V gene TRBV29-1 combines with J gene TRBJ1-2; D possibly corresponds to TRBD1 (6 bases). Germline V gene data show CDR1 as SQVTM and CDR2 as ANQGSEA. V gave up 1 base and J gave up 0 bases, with 18 bases separating them. This CDR3 has 17 amino acids. The DNA for the CDR3 is TGCAGCGTTGAAGGAGGGGGGGGCGCCGGCGCTAACTATGGCTACACCTTC. Protein product: CSVEGGGGAGANYGYTF. The variable domain in full, completed from reference TRBV29-1 and TRBJ1-2, reads SAVISQKPSRDICQRGTSLTIQCQVDSQVTMMFWYRQQPGQSLTLIATANQGSEATYESGFVIDKFPISRPNLTFSTLTVSNMSPEDSSIYLCSVEGGGGAGANYGYTFGSGTRLTVV.

The gene calls are TRBV27 and TRBJ2-2; D uncertain. The CDR3 is 12 amino acids. Germline CDR1 and CDR2: MNHEY and SMNVEV (reference sequence). V lost 6 bases to trimming and J lost 6 bases, with 8 bases between them. The CDR3 nucleotides read TGTGCCAGCAGGAGGCGTCCCGGGGAGCTGTTTTTT. As protein: CASRRRPGELFF.

CDR3 sequence reads: CASSPSGGTYGYTF. Written as DNA, the CDR3 is TGTGCCAGCAGCCCGAGCGGGGGGACCTATGGCTACACCTTC. This rearrangement joins TRBV5-5 to TRBJ1-2; perhaps TRBD1 as D (5 bases). Germline V gene data show CDR1 as SGHKS and CDR2 as YYEKEE (reference sequence). This CDR3 is 14 amino acids long. The germline V and J ends were trimmed by 4 bases and 4 bases, with 14 bases remaining between them.

The CDR3 DNA reads TGTGCCAGCAGCCGCAGGGGAGGGAGTAATTCACCCCTCCACTTT. This gives the protein CASSRRGGSNSPLHF. The chain links TRBV5-6 to TRBJ1-6, with TRBD1 as a possible D gene (6 bases). CDR3 length: 15 residues. The V gene's germline CDR1 is SGHDT and CDR2 YYEEEE. Trimming removed 4 bases from V and 6 bases from J, with 14 bases in between.